This T cell receptor beta chain was obtained from a study of CD8 T cells in ankylosing spondylitis. 5'-RACE, quantitative and with molecular barcodes, yielded the TCR beta libraries. TCRdb re-derived calls from the 5' RACE reads in MiXCR, one entry per CDR3 protein. This sample has roughly 130,000 distinct CDR3 sequences, with approximately 15% found just once. Turning to this clonotype: The antigen is not known.

The study, taken as a whole, reports: Some of the motif variants had earlier been found in reactive arthritis patients' fluid and blood. CD8+ by phenotype, disease-linked clones were relatively rare in peripheral blood. Characteristic of ankylosing spondylitis blood, it appeared, was a TCR beta motif comprising eight highly homologous variants.

Sequencing was performed on blood, either unsorted or a sorted T cell fraction (not recorded which). The TCR was taken from a female donor with ankylosing spondylitis or in good health (not recorded which).

CDR3 loop: CASRPPGLAQTQYF. CDR3 nucleotide sequence: TGTGCCAGCAGACCCCCGGGACTAGCGCAGACCCAGTACTTC. V is TRBV12-3 or TRBV12-4 and J is TRBJ2-5, with TRBD2 identical over 10 bases. This CDR3 is 14 amino acids long. The trim removed 6 bases at V and 6 bases at J, leaving 7 bases unmatched.